The clone carrying this T cell receptor (beta chain) was seen more than once but under ten times. Antigen: not known. The sample originates from a study of vaccination and CD4 T cells after COVID-19. Cultured CD4+ T cell DNA underwent sequencing with the Oncomine TCR Beta short-read assay. Each CDR3 protein is one row after TCRdb ran MiXCR on the PCR reads. The sample lists tens of thousands of distinct CDR3 sequences, over 25% occurring once. Noted time point: late sampling 161 to 241 days after vaccination in three convalescent patients. The treatment: approximately nine-day PBMC culture with coronavirus spike peptide pools or control peptides (ViraFEST assay). Cultures of PBMCs, over 1.5 million per well, were set up with about 10 IU/ml IL-2 and roughly 10 ug/ml peptide pools. This sample comprised CD4+ T cells from blood, cultured in vitro, obtained about 7 months after SARS-CoV-2 vaccination. The sequence was collected from a human donor who had recovered from COVID-19.

CDR3 DNA: TGTGCCAGCAGCCTAGCGGGAGCTTCAGATACGCAGTATTTT. It codes for CASSLAGASDTQYF. J is TRBJ2-3 and V is TRBV7-3; 10 bases map to TRBD2. Trimming removed 5 bases from V and 4 bases from J; junction bases left unmatched: 3. Germline V gene sequence: CDR1 SGHTA, CDR2 FQGTGA. The CDR3 extends over 14 amino acids.